This T cell receptor beta chain emerged from a study of spatial heterogeneity in lung cancer. Study context: Detection consistently yielded more beta chains than alpha chains.

This clonotype was detected only a few times. Its antigen is unknown. Time point noted: sample taken at primary tumor resection. The input material, whole RNA from tumor, nontumor lung or frozen PBMC, was sequenced unsorted. Samples were obtained from 65 to 80 donors, all untreated early-stage non-small cell lung cancer patients. A unique molecular identifier was carried by every single TCR cDNA molecule. TCRdb processed the 5' RACE reads anew with MiXCR; each CDR3 protein has one entry. The table includes 25,000 to 35,000 distinct CDR3 sequences, about 8.8% detected once. General study points: At resection, ubiquitous expanded tumor TCRs appeared in blood more than at follow-up.

This receptor was taken from a female donor with early-stage non-small cell lung cancer. The input for sequencing was PBMCs, taken at surgery.

CDR3 bases: TGTGCCAGCAGCCAAGGAACTAGCGGGAGTTACAATGAGCAGTTCTTC. Protein product: CASSQGTSGSYNEQFF. J is TRBJ2-1 and V is TRBV4-2, with 11 bases aligning to TRBD2. V shed 1 base and J 4 bases; nucleotides not matched to a gene: 3. The V gene's germline CDR1 is LGHNA and CDR2 YNFKEQ. This CDR3 spans 16 amino acids.